These 23 T cell receptor beta chains share one sample of origin, sequenced in a study of Graves' ophthalmopathy and Graves' hyperthyroidism. Using RNA transcripts, the TCR beta CDR3 regions were amplified. A first-round RT-PCR used HTBI primers, followed by a second-round multiplex PCR. TCRdb called the multiplex PCR reads again in MiXCR, with one record for every CDR3 protein. The repertoire consists of about half a million distinct CDR3 sequences, with under 15% occurring once and the leading ten covering over 7.5%. Material: blood. These receptors were obtained from a woman in her twenties or thirties with Graves' ophthalmopathy.

Ten or more counts support this clonotype. The chain joins TRBV6-4 to TRBJ2-2; TRBD1 agrees at 9 bases. V gave up 5 bases and J gave up 2 bases; unmatched junction bases: 9. The CDR3 is made up of 17 amino acids. CDR1 MRHNA and CDR2 SNTAGT come from the germline V gene. The CDR3 DNA reads TGTGCCAGCAGTCGTACAACAGGGGGCCGAAACACCGGGGAGCTGTTTTTT. Protein sequence: CASSRTTGGRNTGELFF.

This clonotype has more than one count but fewer than ten. The J gene is TRBJ2-6, the V gene TRBV7-3; 8 nucleotides line up with TRBD1. The CDR3 totals 18 residues. J was trimmed by 0 bases and V by 4 bases; bases with no gene match: 8. Germline assignment: CDR1 SGHTA and CDR2 FQGTGA. CDR3 DNA: TGTGCCAGCAGCTACTCGGGACAGGTTCTCTCTGGGGCCAACGTCCTGACTTTC. Translating it yields CASSYSGQVLSGANVLTF.

This clonotype was seen repeatedly, ten times or more. V and J are TRBV6-1 and TRBJ1-1; D possibly corresponds to TRBD1 (5 bases). V lost 7 bases, J lost 1 base, and 10 bases lay in between. The germline V gene has CDR1 MNHNS and CDR2 SASEGT. The CDR3 has 13 amino acids. In DNA form, the CDR3 reads TGTGCCAGCATTGGGACCCAGAACACTGAAGCTTTCTTT. This sequence encodes CASIGTQNTEAFF.

This clonotype was found many times. V usage is TRBV6-4 and J usage is TRBJ1-2; perhaps TRBD1 as D (6 bases). Germline loops: CDR1 MRHNA, CDR2 SNTAGT. Trimming pared 6 bases from V and 4 bases from J, leaving 12 bases between. The CDR3 runs to 13 residues. CDR3 coding DNA: TGTGCCAGCAGGAACAGGGATAGCTATGGCTACACCTTC. This gives the protein CASRNRDSYGYTF.

Ten or more counts support this clonotype. The chain is built from TRBV20-1 and TRBJ2-5, with a tentative D call TRBD1 (5 bases). V shed 4 bases and J shed 0 bases, with 12 bases lying between them. The V gene's germline CDR1 is DFQATT and CDR2 SNEGSKA (reference sequence). CDR3 length: 14 amino acids. The CDR3 protein is CSATPDSHQETQYF. The CDR3 region has the DNA TGCAGTGCTACCCCTGACAGCCACCAAGAGACCCAGTACTTC.

This clonotype appeared many times. The rearrangement joins TRBV6-1 to TRBJ1-6; weak D call: TRBD1 (5 bases). This CDR3 is 16 amino acids long. Germline V gene data show CDR1 as MNHNS and CDR2 as SASEGT. Trimming shortened V by 1 base and J by 6 bases, and 13 bases separated the two germline ends. For the CDR3, the DNA is TGTGCCAGCAGTGAAGTAAGGGGCGACAGTAATTCACCCCTCCACTTT. This codes for CASSEVRGDSNSPLHF.

As concerns this clonotype: This could be a read error, since a much larger clone is one nucleotide away. In DNA, the CDR3 is TGTGCCAGCGGCCAAGGCGACTGGGACAGCCAAGAGACCCAGTACTTC. Encoded protein: CASGQGDWDSQETQYF. The V call is TRBV3-1, the J call TRBJ2-5, with 7 bases fitting TRBD1. The germline V gene has CDR1 LGHDT and CDR2 YNNKEL (reference sequence). The CDR3 is 16 residues long.

This clonotype was seen once. This chain uses TRBV20-1 with TRBJ2-7; D is uncertain. The CDR3 runs to 13 residues. The V gene lost 7 bases and the J gene lost 2 bases, with 15 bases spanning the gap. Germline loops: CDR1 DFQATT, CDR2 SNEGSKA (reference sequence). The CDR3 bases are TGCAGTGTTAGTATAGGGCTAGCCTACGAGCAGTACTTC. Amino acid sequence: CSVSIGLAYEQYF.

The V gene is TRBV12-3 or TRBV12-4, the J gene TRBJ1-1; TRBD1 is a possible D gene (5 bases). There are 13 residues in the CDR3. V dropped 3 bases and J dropped 4 bases, with 9 bases sitting between them. The CDR3 DNA follows: TGTGCCAGCAGTTTGGGACCGACCACTGAAGCTTTCTTT. Translation gives CASSLGPTTEAFF.

The rearrangement links TRBV4-2 to TRBJ1-2, with D unclear. The CDR3 sequence is 17 residues long. The ends were cut back, 4 bases at V and 3 bases at J, with 21 bases in the middle. Germline CDR1 LGHNA, CDR2 YNFKEQ. The CDR3 protein is CASSPPKGGPGDYGYTF. The DNA for the CDR3 is TGTGCCAGCAGCCCCCCTAAGGGAGGTCCCGGCGACTATGGCTACACCTTC.

This clonotype was seen repeatedly, ten times or more. The chain recombines TRBV28 with TRBJ2-7; 11 bases fit TRBD2. There are 17 residues in the CDR3. CDR1 MDHEN and CDR2 SYDVKM come from the germline V gene. V lost 1 base to trimming and J lost 0 bases; unmatched junction nucleotides: 5. The CDR3 here is CASSLSRGTSGSYEQYF. The CDR3 nucleotides are TGTGCCAGCAGTTTATCCCGGGGGACTAGCGGCTCCTACGAGCAGTACTTC.

The sample holds many counts of this clonotype. This chain uses TRBV28 with TRBJ1-1; 9 bases match TRBD1. The CDR3 length is 15 residues. The V segment lost 5 bases and the J segment 3 bases; nucleotides outside the gene matches: 7. The germline V gene has CDR1 MDHEN and CDR2 SYDVKM. This CDR3 reads CASSQSTGGHTEAFF. DNA of the CDR3: TGTGCCAGCAGTCAGAGCACAGGGGGCCACACTGAAGCTTTCTTT.

This clonotype appeared many times. The rearrangement joins TRBV19 to TRBJ1-5; D is unresolved. Trimming cost V 2 bases and J 3 bases, with 8 bases left between them. The CDR3 totals 14 residues. CDR1 and CDR2 from the germline V gene are LNHDA and SQIVND (reference sequence). CDR3 protein: CASSIMDNNQPQHF. The CDR3 DNA is TGTGCCAGTAGTATAATGGATAACAATCAGCCCCAGCATTTT.

The chain couples TRBV2 to TRBJ1-6, with unresolved D. V was pared by 7 bases and J by 11 bases, with 9 bases between. The CDR3 sequence is 11 residues long. From germline, CDR1 is SNHLY and CDR2 FYNNEI. For the CDR3, the DNA is TGTGCCAGCACCGAATTTCCACCCCTCCACTTT. Translation gives CASTEFPPLHF.

There are many counts of this clonotype. The chain has TRBV11-3 and TRBJ1-2; 8 nucleotides match TRBD1. The germline gives CDR1 SGHNT, CDR2 YENEEA. This CDR3 is 15 amino acids long. V shed 5 bases, J shed 3 bases, and the junction held 8 bases outside the gene matches. The CDR3 DNA reads TGTGCCAGCAGCGTAGCTACAGGGGGGTACTATGGCTACACCTTC. It translates to CASSVATGGYYGYTF.

This clonotype was observed many times. CDR3 sequence: CAIAADRKETQYF. The CDR3 bases are TGTGCCATCGCCGCAGACAGGAAAGAGACCCAGTACTTC. This sequence joins TRBV10-3 and TRBJ2-5; tentatively, D is TRBD1 (6 bases). The CDR3 length is 13 residues. V was pared by 8 bases and J by 3 bases, with 13 bases between. Germline V gene sequence: CDR1 ENHRY, CDR2 SYGVKD.

This clonotype was found many times. This chain joins TRBV12-3 or TRBV12-4 and TRBJ1-1, with D maybe TRBD1 (6 bases). The CDR3 length is 16 residues. V lost 7 bases and J 0 bases, leaving 18 bases between the germline ends. CDR3 residues: CASTRSRQALNTEAFF. Here the CDR3 DNA reads TGTGCCAGCACCAGGAGCCGACAGGCGCTGAACACTGAAGCTTTCTTT.

This clonotype has ten or more counts. V usage is TRBV6-1 and J usage is TRBJ1-1; 8 positions match TRBD1. The CDR3 has 16 amino acids. Germline V gene lookup returns CDR1 MNHNS and CDR2 SASEGT. The junction had 8 bases not matched to a gene; V was cut back by 0 bases and J by 5 bases. Written as DNA, the CDR3 is TGTGCCAGCAGTGAAGCGCCGGGACAGGATTGGACTGAAGCTTTCTTT. It encodes CASSEAPGQDWTEAFF.

This clonotype was observed a few times. This sequence may be a read error, since a much larger clone differs from it by one base. This sequence joins TRBV15 and TRBJ1-2; D unresolved. CDR3 length equals 14 residues. Trimming took 0 bases from V and 6 from J, leaving 11 bases between them. Looked up from germline, CDR1 is LNHNV and CDR2 is YYDKDF (reference sequence). The CDR3 sequence is CATSRDPAAHGYTF. CDR3 sequence (DNA): TGTGCCACCAGCAGAGATCCGGCAGCCCATGGCTACACCTTC.

This clonotype came up many times. This rearrangement joins TRBV6-5 to TRBJ1-5; 7 positions agree with TRBD1. The CDR3 length is 15 residues. V was pared by 0 bases and J by 4 bases, with 3 bases of the junction left unmatched. Germline V lookup: CDR1 MNHEY, CDR2 SVGAGI. In DNA, the CDR3 is TGTGCCAGCAGTTACTCCGGGACAGCTAATCAGCCCCAGCATTTT. Residues: CASSYSGTANQPQHF.

This chain connects TRBV15 to TRBJ2-7, with 9 bases identical to TRBD2. V was pared by 2 bases and J by 1 base, with 6 bases of the junction left unmatched. Germline assignment: CDR1 LNHNV and CDR2 YYDKDF (reference sequence). The CDR3 runs 16 residues. CDR3: CATSRRSGLASYEQYF. Written as DNA, the CDR3 is TGTGCCACCAGCAGAAGGTCAGGACTAGCGTCCTACGAGCAGTACTTC.

This clonotype was found many times. The chain carries TRBV5-1 and TRBJ2-5; D possibly corresponds to TRBD2 (6 bases). The germline V gene encodes CDR1 SGHRS and CDR2 YFSETQ. V shed 4 bases and J shed 7 bases, with 14 bases lying between them. There are 13 residues in the CDR3. The CDR3 DNA reads TGCGCCAGCAGCGAGACTAGTTTGGGGACCCAGTACTTC. Encoded protein: CASSETSLGTQYF. Variable domain in full (rest from reference TRBV5-1 and TRBJ2-5): KAGVTQTPRYLIKTRGQQVTLSCSPISGHRSVSWYQQTPGQGLQFLFEYFSETQRNKGNFPGRFSGRQFSNSRSEMNVSTLELGDSALYLCASSETSLGTQYFGPGTRLLVL.

There are a few counts of this clonotype. The chain links TRBV12-3 or TRBV12-4 to TRBJ1-1; possibly TRBD1 for D (5 bases). The CDR3 is 15 amino acids. V lost 6 bases and J 4 bases, leaving 18 bases between the germline ends. The CDR3 sequence is CASSDPSGFTTEAFF. DNA for the CDR3: TGTGCCAGCAGCGATCCCTCAGGGTTTACCACTGAAGCTTTCTTT.